This T cell receptor beta chain was sequenced in a study of shared clonotypes between healthy human individuals. At the level of the study: Three plates each covered CD4 naive and memory; CD8 naive two, CD8 memory one.

The V end lost 2 bases, the J end lost 2 bases, and 8 bases lay between the germline ends. Germline V gives CDR1 MDHEN, CDR2 SYDVKM. This CDR3 is built from 14 residues. When replicate PCRs were run on sorted subsets, they used about 220 ng DNA, about 30,000 T cell genomes. Measured with immunoSEQ multiplex PCR; TCRdb has only the in-frame clones, and not every one. Seen here are roughly 720,000 clones, roughly 87% observed once, and the top ten hold 34%. Findings of the study overall: The small donor group covered limited genetic and exposure diversity.

As for this clone: Its antigen is not identified.

V and J are TRBV28 and TRBJ2-3; D call uncertain. Source material: memory CD8+ T cells from PBMCs. The subset here: CD45RO+ cells pooled with CCR7-negative TemRA cells. The sequence derives from a man aged 18 to 30 in good health. Some clones in this sample may be carry-over from other donors' samples. This chain's CDR3 is CASSLVSDTDTQYF. The CDR3 DNA reads as TGTGCCAGCAGTTTAGTGTCAGACACAGATACGCAGTATTTT.